The sample holds a few counts of the clone carrying this T cell receptor (beta chain). Its antigen remains unidentified. This sample was taken from a study of blood T cells in healthy people across ages. About the study: With template switching, about one barcoded beta molecule was captured per two T cells.

The CDR3 consists of 16 residues. Trimming left V 0 bases short and J 1 base short, with 10 bases between. The V gene's germline CDR1 is SGHRS and CDR2 YFSETQ. General observations from the study: Diversity of TCR beta per million T cells declined in a roughly linear way with age. Researchers judged that diversity estimates from one million T cells fell short of true values. Versus aged donors, long-lived donors had higher diversity and more naive CD4+ cells.

Then a second PCR, running roughly 6 to 11 cycles, was carried out with a sample-barcoded 5' primer and a J-beta primer mix. TCRdb reanalysed the 5' RACE reads using MiXCR and keeps one entry per CDR3 protein. The sample records about 640,000 distinct CDR3 sequences, under 70% being singletons. Sequencing used blood. The chain combines TRBV5-1 with TRBJ2-2; D is ambiguous. The receptor comes from a man between 60 and 75 years old in good health. This chain's CDR3 is CASSLVQSENTGELFF. The CDR3 nucleotides read TGCGCCAGCAGCTTGGTCCAGTCGGAGAACACCGGGGAGCTGTTTTTT.